Listed below are T cell receptor beta chains from one sample, sequenced in a study of cytomegalovirus exposure and HLA in healthy donors. Produced via immunoSEQ multiplex PCR; TCRdb's table is partial and in-frame only. Of about 110,000 clones listed, around 89% were seen once; the top ten hold around 1.9%. The sample consisted of PBMCs. The receptors originated from a woman aged 18-30 years in good health and CMV-seropositive. Both conserved end residues are part of each CDR3. D genes are given only for firm matches. Clone sizes are given selectively: once, few, many, or a class where the clone is expanded.

>TRBJ1-5|TRBV7-9|NA|NA
TGTGCCAGCAGCTCAGGACACCTTGAGAGCAATCAGCCCCAGCATTTT
CASSSGHLESNQPQHF
>TRBJ1-2|TRBV4-3|NA|NA
TGCGCCAGCAGCCATACGGGTCACTATGGCTACACCTTC
CASSHTGHYGYTF
>TRBJ2-4|TRBV25-1|NA|once
TGTGCCAGCAGTGATTCATTAGGGGACATTCAGTACTTC
CASSDSLGDIQYF
>TRBJ1-2|TRBV9|NA|NA
TGTGCCAGCAGCGCCCCACTCAGGGGAGCTAACTATGGCTACACCTTC
CASSAPLRGANYGYTF
>TRBJ1-5|TRBV19|NA|NA
TGTGCCAGTATAAGGTCCGGAGATAGCAATCAGCCCCAGCATTTT
CASIRSGDSNQPQHF
>TRBJ2-2|TRBV6-1|TRBD2|NA
TGTGCCAGCAGTGCTAAGGGTCGGGAGGGCACCGGGGAGCTGTTTTTT
CASSAKGREGTGELFF
>TRBJ2-5|TRBV15|NA|NA
TGTGCCACCAGCAGAGTGGGCGAGGAGACCCAGTACTTC
CATSRVGEETQYF
>TRBJ2-3|TRBV25-1|NA|NA
TGTGCCAGCAGTGAAACCCCAGGGGTGGGGGCCTATTTTGATACGCAGTATTTT
CASSETPGVGAYFDTQYF
>TRBJ1-5|TRBV19|NA|many
TGTGCCAGTACTGGGGACTATAGCAATCAGCCCCAGCATTTT
CASTGDYSNQPQHF
>TRBJ1-1|TRBV27|NA|NA
TGTGCCAGCAGTGGAGGGTGGATGAACACTGAAGCTTTCTTT
CASSGGWMNTEAFF
>TRBJ1-1|TRBV4-1|NA|NA
TGCGCCAGCAGCCAAGAAGCGGGGGGGACTGAAGCTTTCTTT
CASSQEAGGTEAFF
>TRBJ2-7|TRBV6-6|NA|NA
TGTGCCAGCAGTTACGCGGTAGCGGCTACCTACGAGCAGTACTTC
CASSYAVAATYEQYF
>TRBJ1-5|TRBV7-2|NA|NA
TGTGCCAGCAGCCACGGGGTTCATCAGCCCCAGCATTTT
CASSHGVHQPQHF
>TRBJ1-6|TRBV5-1|TRBD1|NA
TGCGCCAGCAGCATAGGGGGCCCCTATAATTCACCCCTCCACTTT
CASSIGGPYNSPLHF
>TRBJ1-2|TRBV19|TRBD1|NA
TGTGCCAGTAGTTCGGACAGGCTAGGCGGCTACACCTTC
CASSSDRLGGYTF
>TRBJ2-7|TRBV18|TRBD1|NA
TGTGCCAGCTCATCCTGGACAGGGAATACCTACGAGCAGTACTTC
CASSSWTGNTYEQYF
>TRBJ2-1|TRBV7-2|NA|NA
TGTGCCAGCAGCTTAGCTAGAGGGAATGAGCAGTTCTTC
CASSLARGNEQFF
>TRBJ1-6|TRBV2|TRBD1|NA
TGTGCCAGTAGGGGGCGGGATAATTCACCCCTCCACTTT
CASRGRDNSPLHF
>TRBJ1-2|TRBV19|NA|NA
TGTGCCAGTAGTGCACTTTCGGGGGTTGGCGGCTACACCTTC
CASSALSGVGGYTF
>TRBJ2-3|TRBV28|NA|NA
TGTGCCAGCAGTTCCCTAGACTCGGGTATGGCAGATACGCAGTATTTT
CASSSLDSGMADTQYF
>TRBJ2-3|TRBV9|TRBD2|NA
TGTGCCAGCAGCCCATCGTGGGGGGGACTAAAGGCAGATACGCAGTATTTT
CASSPSWGGLKADTQYF
>TRBJ2-5|TRBV9|TRBD2|NA
TGTGCCAGCAGCGTAGGGACTAGCGGGGGGCAACAACAAGAGACCCAGTACTTC
CASSVGTSGGQQQETQYF
>TRBJ1-6|TRBV11-2|NA|NA
TGTGCCAGCAGCCACGAGCCAGGAACTAATTCACCCCTCCACTTT
CASSHEPGTNSPLHF
>TRBJ2-5|TRBV6-6|TRBD2|NA
TGTGCCAGCAGCCCAACTAGCGGGGGGACTGAGACCCAGTACTTC
CASSPTSGGTETQYF
>TRBJ2-1|TRBV27|TRBD2|NA
TGTGCCAGTCAGACTAGCGGGGGGGCCTATGAGCAGTTCTTC
CASQTSGGAYEQFF
>TRBJ1-2|TRBV19|TRBD1|NA
TGTGCCAGTACCCCGGACAGGGACGGCTATGGCTACACCTTC
CASTPDRDGYGYTF
>TRBJ1-1|TRBV6-5|NA|NA
TGTGCCAGCAGTACCAGCACTGAAGCTTTCTTT
CASSTSTEAFF
>TRBJ1-1|TRBV27|NA|NA
TGTGCCAGCAGTTCCGCCCAGCGTTCGGACACTGAAGCTTTCTTT
CASSSAQRSDTEAFF
>TRBJ1-1|TRBV6-1|TRBD1|NA
TGTGCCAGCAGTGGGGGACAGGGGGAAGCTTTCTTT
CASSGGQGEAFF
>TRBJ1-4|TRBV4-3|TRBD1|NA
TGCGCCAGCAGCCAATTGGGACAGTCAGATAATGAAAAACTGTTTTTT
CASSQLGQSDNEKLFF
>TRBJ1-4|TRBV2|NA|once
TGTGCCAGCAGTGAACTACCGGTGGATGAAAAACTGTTTTTT
CASSELPVDEKLFF
>TRBJ1-5|TRBV4-3|NA|once
TGCGCCAGCAGCCAAGTGCCCAGTGGTCAGCCCCAGCATTTT
CASSQVPSGQPQHF
>TRBJ1-2|TRBV28|TRBD1|NA
TGTGCCAGCAGTTCCCAGATGGACAGGCGGAACTATGGCTACACCTTC
CASSSQMDRRNYGYTF
>TRBJ1-2|TRBV6-1|TRBD1|NA
TGTGCCAGCAGAACAGGGGGCGGCGATGGCTACACCTTC
CASRTGGGDGYTF
>TRBJ1-1|TRBV28|TRBD1|NA
TGTGCCAGCAGTAGGAGTCGGGGACAGAACTTCCGGGGCACTGAAGCTTTCTTT
CASSRSRGQNFRGTEAFF
>TRBJ2-3|TRBV7-9|TRBD2|NA
TGTGCCAGCAGCTTAAGCGGGGGACTAGACACAGATACGCAGTATTTT
CASSLSGGLDTDTQYF
>TRBJ1-2|TRBV7-2|NA|NA
TGTGCCAGCAGCCCAGCCGCAGGGTCGGCCTATGGCTACACCTTC
CASSPAAGSAYGYTF
>TRBJ2-1|TRBV6-4|NA|NA
TGTGCCAGCAGCCGGGACTCCGCTGATTACAATGAGCAGTTCTTC
CASSRDSADYNEQFF
>TRBJ1-5|TRBV6-6|NA|NA
TGTGCCAGCAGCCAACAGGGACAGCCCCAGCATTTT
CASSQQGQPQHF
>TRBJ1-2|TRBV10-2|NA|NA
TGCGCCAGCAGTGAGGGCGGAAACTATGGCTACACCTTC
CASSEGGNYGYTF
>TRBJ1-6|TRBV6-5|NA|once
TGTGCCAGCAGTTTGGGTGAGGGCAGGAACCACTTT
CASSLGEGRNHF
>TRBJ2-5|TRBV19|TRBD2|NA
TGTGCCAGTACGGATAGCGGGGGGACCAGGGAGACCCAGTACTTC
CASTDSGGTRETQYF
>TRBJ2-1|TRBV28|TRBD2|NA
TGTGCCAGCTCTAGCGGGGAGTTGGACAATGAGCAGTTCTTC
CASSSGELDNEQFF
>TRBJ2-7|TRBV29-1|NA|NA
TGCAGCGTCGATCAGGGTACCTACGAGCAGTACTTC
CSVDQGTYEQYF
>TRBJ1-1|TRBV4-1|NA|once
TGCGCCAGCAGCCCCCGGGGGATGAACACTGAAGCTTTCTTT
CASSPRGMNTEAFF
>TRBJ2-3|TRBV5-1|TRBD2|NA
TGCGCCAGCAGCCCCTTGACTAGCCGAGGATGGGGAGATACGCAGTATTTT
CASSPLTSRGWGDTQYF
>TRBJ2-1|TRBV18|NA|NA
TGTGCCAGCTCAAAGGACTTCAATGAGCAGTTCTTC
CASSKDFNEQFF
>TRBJ2-1|TRBV5-8|TRBD1|NA
TGTGCCAGCAGCTTTGGGACAGGGGCCCCCTACAATGAGCAGTTCTTC
CASSFGTGAPYNEQFF
>TRBJ1-6|TRBV9|NA|NA
TGTGCCAGCAGCGTAACAGGGAATAATTCACCCCTCCACTTT
CASSVTGNNSPLHF
>TRBJ1-3|TRBV27|NA|NA
TGTGCCAGCAGTCCACCCCCCGGCTCTGGAAACACCATATATTTT
CASSPPPGSGNTIYF
>TRBJ2-7|TRBV7-9|TRBD2|NA
TGTGCCAGCAGCGGGGCTAGCGGGGCTCCCTCCTACGAGCAGTACTTC
CASSGASGAPSYEQYF
>TRBJ1-6|TRBV2|NA|NA
TGTGCCAGCAGTGTACGAAACCCGGTAACCGCCTATAATTCACCCCTCCACTTT
CASSVRNPVTAYNSPLHF